The T cell receptor beta chain under discussion was sequenced for a study of T cell repertoires in aging, cancer and after chemotherapy. Whole-study findings and limits: Age-matched healthy donors had significantly more diverse, less clonal blood TCR repertoires than untreated cancer patients.

As regards this clonotype: Its antigen is not known.

Multiplex touch-down PCR with TRB-A/B primers amplified rearranged V-D-J TRB sequences. MiXCR, run by TCRdb on the multiplex PCR reads, gives a single entry per CDR3 protein. The data contain some 5,000 distinct CDR3 sequences, around 41% of them singletons. The length of the CDR3 is 13 residues. The V gene lost 3 bases and the J gene lost 4 bases, with 11 bases spanning the gap. From germline, CDR1 is GTSNPN and CDR2 SVGIG (reference sequence). Peripheral blood genomic DNA, not sorted cells or RNA, was the template. The chain combines TRBV30 with TRBJ2-3; a weak D match, TRBD2 (5 bases). Source material: blood. This clonotype was sampled from a human donor in good health. This CDR3 is CAWSFAGADTQYF. The DNA for the CDR3 is TGTGCCTGGAGCTTCGCCGGGGCAGATACGCAGTATTTT.